This TCR beta chain is from a study of blood T cells in healthy people across ages (dated by TCRdb to between 2015 and 2017). The study in broad terms: Template switching captured roughly one uniquely barcoded TCR beta cDNA molecule per two T cells in model experiments. To track age-related changes in TCR beta repertoire diversity, the study relied on deep sequencing normalized with unique cDNA molecular identifiers. Donors were grouped into four age groups: young (average about 15 years), middle-aged (less than 40), aged (roughly 67) and long-lived (around 82). To avoid experimental bias, donors of different ages were spread randomly across the sequencing lanes. Using the same blood draw, the study looked at two additional independent replicas of 1 million unique cDNA reads for two donors, one aged 18 to 30 and the other aged 80 or older. Overall results and qualifications from the work: As age increased, observed TCR beta diversity per million T cells dropped in a roughly linear way, and a significant reduction was already evident by age around 41. Total diversity estimates from one million sequenced T cells were considered lower bounds and underestimates. The long-lived group showed more naive CD4+ T cells, fewer expanded clones and increased TCR diversity than the aged group, suggesting age selection. The percentage of naive T cells measured by flow cytometry correlated strongly with observed TCR beta diversity. Bulk unsorted PBMC profiling prevented conclusive comparison of naive and antigen-experienced compartments. Donor CMV infection status was unknown, potentially confounding age-related changes in expanded clonotypes.

As for this clonotype: Its target antigen remains unknown. The sample holds no much larger clone one base away, and base qualities are not on file.

Libraries were constructed by 5' RACE. Sequenced on an Illumina HiSeq 2500. A second PCR of about 6 to 12 cycles was performed with a sample-barcoded 5' primer and a J-beta primer mix. A template-switch 5' adaptor carrying 12 random nucleotides introduced a unique molecular identifier onto each TCR beta cDNA molecule. Each sample yielded at least 2.5 million CDR3-containing paired-end reads. The Mint cDNA synthesis kit, primed by a TRBC-specific oligonucleotide, was used to synthesize first-strand cDNA from all RNA. All cDNA was treated with uracil-DNA glycosylase and then went through a first 18-cycle PCR with the universal primers M1SS and BC2_uni_R. Turning to the authors' computational methods: For normalization, 1 million high-quality reads were randomly selected from each sample, with every read carrying a distinct molecular identifier. Instead of being binned into consensus sequences, reads that shared molecular identifiers were thrown out. CDR3 identification, clonotype clustering and error correction used MiTCR with a Q25 quality threshold and the strictest error-elimination algorithm. A nonparametric unseen species model using Euler transformation provided a lower-bound estimate of total TCR beta diversity. TCRdb passed the public sequencing reads through fastp at Q25 and MiXCR, retaining productive beta sequences. Every entry covers one CDR3 protein and lists the most common genes and DNA from its rows. These V and J calls are TCRdb output, not the study's own analysis. The sample table records roughly 1.5 million distinct CDR3 sequences; approximately 43% of these occur just once. Around 4% of the sample lies in the top ten.

From the germline V gene (reference sequence), CDR1 is SGHKS and CDR2 is YYEKEE. The CDR3, cysteine through phenylalanine, is 16 amino acids long. Only the CDR3 portion is preserved as DNA: 48 bases, with reading frame beginning at the first base. Relative to germline, V is missing 4 bases and J is missing 8 bases, with 12 bases of the junction outside any gene match. The donors were a few dozen Caucasian individuals from Russia, aged roughly 6 to 100 years, who were systemically healthy. Roughly 10 milliliters of peripheral blood were collected from each donor into EDTA-treated Vacutainer tubes. Ficoll-Paque density-gradient centrifugation was used to isolate PBMCs, with at least 6.5 million obtained per sample. Total RNA was extracted from PBMCs with Trizol reagent, with at least 6 micrograms obtained per sample. The percentages of naive CD45RAhigh/CD27high T cells were determined by flow cytometry on a PBMC aliquot from every donor.

The sample comprised blood. The receptor was isolated from a woman under 30 in good health. The rearranged chain carries TRBV5-5 and TRBJ2-3; a stretch of 11 junction bases matches TRBD2. The sequenced DNA: TGTGCCAGCAGCATGGGACTAGCGGTCCCTACGGGTACGCAGTATTTT. Its protein reads: CASSMGLAVPTGTQYF.